A single sample gave rise to the 7 T cell receptor beta chains below, sequenced in a study of control samples from healthy donors and cancer patients. Some clones are missing from TCRdb's copy, which holds only in-frame ones; the method was immunoSEQ multiplex PCR. The table includes fewer than 120,000 clones, 85% to 90% detected once. Source material: PBMCs. The receptor set was obtained from a woman aged 60 to 75 with lung cancer.

In this sample, this clone turned up once. The chain uses TRBV19 and TRBJ2-1, with 14 bases lining up with TRBD2. The length of the CDR3 is 16 residues. The germline gives CDR1 LNHDA, CDR2 SQIVND (reference sequence). V shed 1 base, J shed 4 bases, and the junction held 0 bases outside the gene matches. Written as DNA, the CDR3 is TGTGCCAGTAGTATAGGACTAGCGGGGGGGTACAATGAGCAGTTCTTC. It codes for CASSIGLAGGYNEQFF. The entire variable domain, with the rest obtained from reference TRBV19 and TRBJ2-1, is as follows: DGGITQSPKYLFRKEGQNVTLSCEQNLNHDAMYWYRQDPGQGLRLIYYSQIVNDFQKGDIAEGYSVSREKKESFPLTVTSAQKNPTAFYLCASSIGLAGGYNEQFFGPGTRLTVL.

The J gene is TRBJ1-2, the V gene TRBV11-1; no firm D call. V lost 5 bases, J lost 8 bases, and 18 bases lay in between. The CDR3 is 14 residues long. Germline lookup yields CDR1 SGHAT and CDR2 FQDESV (reference sequence). The CDR3 protein is CASSPASATGGYTF. CDR3 bases: TGTGCCAGCAGCCCCGCCAGCGCCACGGGAGGCTACACCTTC. The full variable domain, its missing parts supplied by reference TRBV11-1 and TRBJ1-2, is EAEVAQSPRYKITEKSQAVAFWCDPISGHATLYWYRQILGQGPELLVQFQDESVVDDSQLPKDRFSAERLKGVDSTLKIQPAELGDSAMYLCASSPASATGGYTFGSGTRLTVV.

This chain uses TRBV9 with TRBJ2-6; tentative D call: TRBD1 (6 bases). Germline V gene lookup returns CDR1 SGDLS and CDR2 YYNGEE. Between the trimmed V and J ends, which lost 5 bases and 2 bases, there was a span of 11 bases. The CDR3 is 15 amino acids. The CDR3 DNA is TGTGCCAGCAGTGAAGAGGGGGCTGGGGCCAACGTCCTGACTTTC. Translated, it gives CASSEEGAGANVLTF. The whole variable domain, filled in from reference TRBV9 and TRBJ2-6, reads DSGVTQTPKHLITATGQRVTLRCSPRSGDLSVYWYQQSLDQGLQFLIQYYNGEERAKGNILERFSAQQFPDLHSELNLSSLELGDSALYFCASSEEGAGANVLTFGAGSRLTVL.

The rearrangement joins TRBV5-1 to TRBJ2-7; D is ambiguous. With 1 base removed from V and 1 base from J, the gap between germline ends came to 12 bases. Germline loops: CDR1 SGHRS, CDR2 YFSETQ. The CDR3 has 15 residues. CDR3 in amino acids: CASSLWGTKSYEQYF. The CDR3 DNA follows: TGCGCCAGCAGCTTGTGGGGAACAAAGTCCTACGAGCAGTACTTC. The full variable domain, its missing parts supplied by reference TRBV5-1 and TRBJ2-7, is KAGVTQTPRYLIKTRGQQVTLSCSPISGHRSVSWYQQTPGQGLQFLFEYFSETQRNKGNFPGRFSGRQFSNSRSEMNVSTLELGDSALYLCASSLWGTKSYEQYFGPGTRLTVT.

The chain joins TRBV4-3 to TRBJ1-1; D uncertain. The V gene's germline CDR1 is LGHNA and CDR2 YSLEER. V dropped 6 bases and J dropped 5 bases, with 13 bases sitting between them. The CDR3 covers 13 residues. The CDR3 coding sequence is TGCGCCAGCAGTCCTGCAATGAGAACTGAAGCTTTCTTT. It specifies CASSPAMRTEAFF.

The rearrangement links TRBV10-3 to TRBJ2-1; D ambiguous. The CDR3 runs 14 residues. Germline V gene sequence: CDR1 ENHRY, CDR2 SYGVKD. V lost 6 bases, J lost 9 bases, and 18 bases lay in between. DNA of the CDR3: TGTGCCATCAGGCCTGAGTGGGAATTGGGTGAGCAGTTCTTC. Translated: CAIRPEWELGEQFF.

This clone was observed a single time. The V and J genes are TRBV6-1 and TRBJ1-5, with unresolved D. V lost 2 bases and J 4 bases, leaving 9 bases between the germline ends. CDR3 length equals 14 residues. The germline CDR1 and CDR2 sequences are MNHNS and SASEGT. CDR3 sequence reads: CASSESLVNQPQHF. The CDR3, as DNA: TGTGCCAGCAGTGAATCTCTGGTAAATCAGCCCCAGCATTTT.